The 11 T cell receptor beta chains listed next were all sequenced from one sample in a study of a mutant IDH1 vaccine in newly diagnosed glioma. Assay: immunoSEQ multiplex PCR; the TCRdb copy retains only in-frame clones and omits some. This table has roughly 69,000 clones, around 84% appearing once. These receptors' antigens are unknown. Time point of the sample: week 35, safety follow-up. Vaccination comprised doses that each held 300 ug of mutant IDH1 20-mer peptide, plus topical imiquimod. The starting material was PBMCs, obtained from a glioma patient whose treatment included an IDH1 peptide vaccine. These receptor sequences come from a man younger than 45 with glioma.

V is TRBV28 and J is TRBJ2-2; D unclear. Looked up from germline, CDR1 is MDHEN and CDR2 is SYDVKM. The CDR3 totals 12 residues. Trimming removed 4 bases at V and 6 bases at J, with 6 bases between. The CDR3 is CASSSDPGELFF. The CDR3 region has the DNA TGTGCCAGCAGTTCGGACCCCGGGGAGCTGTTTTTT.

This rearrangement joins TRBV6-1 to TRBJ1-2, with D possibly TRBD1 on 5 matching bases. The CDR3 is made up of 13 amino acids. V lost 3 bases and J 6 bases, leaving 11 bases between the germline ends. CDR1 is MNHNS and CDR2 is SASEGT in the germline V gene. CDR3 in DNA: TGTGCCAGCAGTGATGGCGGGGGGAATGGCTACACCTTC. This encodes CASSDGGGNGYTF.

This clone appeared once. The rearrangement joins TRBV2 to TRBJ2-5; D is ambiguous. Germline CDR1 reads SNHLY; CDR2 reads FYNNEI. V was clipped by 7 bases and J by 2 bases, with 11 bases between them. The CDR3 sequence is 13 residues long. CDR3 residues: CASNPGVQETQYF. The CDR3 coding sequence is TGTGCCAGCAACCCTGGGGTTCAAGAGACCCAGTACTTC.

This clone was picked up a small number of times. This sequence joins TRBV7-2 and TRBJ2-3; the D gene is possibly TRBD2 (6 bases). This CDR3 is built from 12 residues. Germline CDR1 is SGHTA and CDR2 is FQGNSA. Between the trimmed V and J ends, which lost 0 bases and 8 bases, there was a span of 6 bases. CDR3 sequence (DNA): TGTGCCAGCAGCTTAGCGCGGGGTACGCAGTATTTT. Its protein is CASSLARGTQYF.

The rearrangement links TRBV27 to TRBJ1-3, with D unresolved. Looked up from germline, CDR1 is MNHEY and CDR2 is SMNVEV (reference sequence). Trimming removed 8 bases from V and 4 bases from J, with 15 bases in between. The CDR3 covers 14 residues. The CDR3 DNA is TGTGCCAGCGCAAACCGCGGGGTCGGAAACACCATATATTTT. Translation: CASANRGVGNTIYF.

The gene calls are TRBV4-2 and TRBJ2-1, with 9 bases identical to TRBD2. The CDR3 runs to 15 residues. Trimming cost V 0 bases and J 7 bases; bases outside gene matches: 4. Germline V gene sequence: CDR1 LGHNA, CDR2 YNFKEQ. This CDR3 reads CASSQDWLAGNEQFF. The CDR3 DNA reads TGTGCCAGCAGCCAAGATTGGCTAGCGGGAAATGAGCAGTTCTTC.

In its sample, this clone was seen a few times. The chain couples TRBV7-9 to TRBJ2-1, with D tentatively TRBD1 (5 bases). V gave up 3 bases and J gave up 4 bases, with 19 bases separating them. The CDR3 is 17 residues long. Germline V gene lookup returns CDR1 SEHNR and CDR2 FQNEAQ (reference sequence). CDR3 sequence reads: CASSLVVNLGPYNEQFF. DNA of the CDR3: TGTGCCAGCAGCTTGGTAGTAAACCTGGGGCCTTACAATGAGCAGTTCTTC.

This rearrangement joins TRBV10-2 to TRBJ2-5; D possibly corresponds to TRBD1 (6 bases). V lost 4 bases, J lost 5 bases, and 14 bases lay in between. Germline V gene lookup returns CDR1 WSHSY and CDR2 SAAADI. The CDR3 spans 14 residues. The CDR3 coding sequence is TGCGCCAGCAGTGGGACCAGGGGATCCGAGACCCAGTACTTC. This gives the protein CASSGTRGSETQYF.

Concerning this clone itself: The DNA is omitted, as the CDR3 cannot be located on it reliably, and the CDR3 follows TCRdb's listing. The chain recombines TRBV7-9 with TRBJ1-6. Germline CDR1 SEHNR, CDR2 FQNEAQ (reference sequence). 19 amino acids form the CDR3, both terminal residues included. CDR3 in amino acids: CASSFGPGRGISYNSPLHF.

The V and J genes are TRBV7-9 and TRBJ1-1; D gene unclear. With 5 bases removed from V and 0 bases from J, the gap between germline ends came to 13 bases. CDR1 SEHNR and CDR2 FQNEAQ come from the germline V gene (reference sequence). The CDR3 has 15 residues. CDR3 sequence reads: CASSPVSGMNTEAFF. Here the CDR3 DNA reads TGTGCCAGCAGCCCAGTCTCGGGGATGAACACTGAAGCTTTCTTT.

In its sample, this clone was seen a few times. The chain employs TRBV29-1 and TRBJ1-2; D is unclear. Trimming took off 2 bases at V and 7 bases at J, with 2 bases between the two ends. CDR1 is SQVTM, CDR2 ANQGSEA, per germline. There are 9 residues in the CDR3. CDR3 amino acids: CSVEPGYTF. CDR3 nucleotides: TGCAGCGTTGAACCTGGCTACACCTTC.